This TCR beta chain was documented in a study of neoadjuvant anti-PD-1 for oral cavity cancer. The protocol was immunoSEQ multiplex PCR, while the TCRdb copy is restricted to in-frame clones and leaves out a portion. Altogether fewer than 90,000 clones are present, 84% being singletons, with the ten largest covering around 3%. Germline V gives CDR1 LNHDA, CDR2 SQIVND (reference sequence). Trimming took off 4 bases at V and 0 bases at J, with 16 bases between the two ends. This CDR3 comprises 16 residues. This sequence originates from a person between 40 and 79 years old with oral cavity squamous cell carcinoma. V is TRBV19 and J is TRBJ2-7; D is possibly TRBD2 (6 bases). The sample consisted of PBMCs, taken before nivolumab (anti-PD-1) treatment. CDR3 sequence (DNA): TGTGCCAGTAGTAACTCGGGAGCCCCGAGCTCCTACGAGCAGTACTTC. Its protein product is CASSNSGAPSSYEQYF.